These 19 T cell receptor beta chains were all obtained from the same sample, sequenced in a study of cytomegalovirus exposure and HLA in healthy donors. The PCR was carried out with 60 Vbeta primers and 13 Jbeta primers. Data came from immunoSEQ multiplex PCR; TCRdb stores just in-frame clones and leaves some out. The sample has under 150,000 clones; 81% are singletons. Sequencing used PBMCs. The origin of the receptors is a woman in her forties in good health and CMV-seropositive.

The chain uses TRBV7-3 and TRBJ2-2, with TRBD2 matching 10 bases. V lost 5 bases to trimming and J lost 1 base; unmatched junction nucleotides: 4. This CDR3 is built from 16 residues. Germline-derived CDR1 and CDR2 are SGHTA and FQGTGA. DNA for the CDR3: TGTGCCAGCAGCCTACTAGCGGGGCAGAACACCGGGGAGCTGTTTTTT. Protein sequence: CASSLLAGQNTGELFF.

The chain uses TRBV6-6 and TRBJ1-2, with D unclear. Germline V gene sequence: CDR1 MNHNY, CDR2 SVGAGI (reference sequence). V gave up 4 bases and J gave up 1 base, with 4 bases separating them. The CDR3 has 12 residues. The CDR3: CASSSGNYGYTF. In nucleotides, the CDR3 is TGTGCCAGCAGTTCCGGTAACTATGGCTACACCTTC.

The V gene is TRBV5-4, the J gene TRBJ2-7; weak D call: TRBD2 (6 bases). The germline V gene encodes CDR1 SGHNT and CDR2 YYREEE (reference sequence). Trimming shortened V by 1 base and J by 6 bases, and 11 bases separated the two germline ends. The CDR3 is made up of 13 amino acids. The CDR3 reads CASSLTGSGEQYF. The CDR3 DNA sequence: TGTGCCAGCAGCTTGACCGGGAGCGGCGAGCAGTACTTC.

The chain couples TRBV5-8 to TRBJ1-5; maybe TRBD1 (6 bases). The germline V and J ends were trimmed by 0 bases and 4 bases, with 11 bases remaining between them. Germline V gives CDR1 SGHTS, CDR2 YDEGEE. This CDR3 has 15 amino acids. The CDR3: CASSLARGANQPQHF. CDR3 sequence (DNA): TGTGCCAGCAGCTTGGCCCGGGGGGCGAATCAGCCCCAGCATTTT.

The chain uses TRBV7-9 and TRBJ1-5; D unclear. The V and J ends lost 5 bases and 2 bases respectively, with 13 bases between them. CDR3 length: 15 amino acids. In germline, CDR1 is SEHNR, CDR2 FQNEAQ (reference sequence). CDR3 sequence (DNA): TGTGCCAGCAGCCCAGGTGGGCACGGCAATCAGCCCCAGCATTTT. It codes for CASSPGGHGNQPQHF.

The chain combines TRBV5-8 with TRBJ2-5; tentative D call: TRBD2 (5 bases). From germline, CDR1 is SGHTS and CDR2 YDEGEE. This CDR3 comprises 14 residues. The germline V and J ends were trimmed by 2 bases and 7 bases, with 15 bases remaining between them. Here the CDR3 reads CASSFTSDGSTQYF. CDR3 bases: TGTGCCAGCAGCTTTACTAGTGACGGGTCGACCCAGTACTTC.

The chain has TRBV6-5 and TRBJ2-5; perhaps TRBD1 as D (5 bases). The end of the DNA fits TRBJ2-7 better, so the J call may be wrong. The germline V gene has CDR1 MNHEY and CDR2 SVGAGI. The CDR3 length is 15 residues. In DNA, the CDR3 is TGTGCCAGCAGTTACTCGTTCCAGGGCCCCTACGAGCAGTACTTC. Its protein is CASSYSFQGPYEQYF.

This rearrangement joins TRBV7-2 to TRBJ2-5; D is undetermined. Per germline, CDR1 SGHTA and CDR2 FQGNSA. Trimming took 4 bases from V and 1 from J, leaving 16 bases between them. CDR3 length: 16 residues. The CDR3 DNA reads TGTGCCAGCAGCTCCCGGAGAGCACAACTCCAAGAGACCCAGTACTTC. Protein product: CASSSRRAQLQETQYF.

The chain joins TRBV5-1 to TRBJ2-5; 7 bases fit TRBD1. Germline trimming cut 4 bases from V and 2 bases from J; bases unmatched to any gene: 2. Germline V gene sequence: CDR1 SGHRS, CDR2 YFSETQ. This CDR3 comprises 13 residues. The CDR3 spells CASSTTGQETQYF. In DNA form, the CDR3 reads TGCGCCAGCAGCACGACAGGGCAAGAGACCCAGTACTTC.

The chain carries TRBV19 and TRBJ1-3, with D possibly being TRBD1 (6 bases). Trimming stripped 6 bases from V and 5 bases from J, with 14 bases between. The CDR3 contains 14 residues. Germline CDR1 LNHDA, CDR2 SQIVND (reference sequence). The CDR3 region is CASRNRVGRNTIYF. CDR3 bases: TGTGCCAGTAGGAACAGGGTCGGCCGAAACACCATATATTTT.

A single count supports this clone. This CDR3 is CSVEGQGLNEQFF. CDR3 coding DNA: TGCAGCGTTGAAGGCCAGGGGCTGAATGAGCAGTTCTTC. This chain connects TRBV29-1 to TRBJ2-1; tentatively, D is TRBD1 (6 bases). V was cut by 1 base and J by 7 bases, with 11 bases left in between. Germline CDR1 is SQVTM and CDR2 is ANQGSEA. The CDR3 consists of 13 residues.

This clone was seen more than once but under ten times. The chain uses TRBV6-6 and TRBJ2-1, with 12 positions matching TRBD1. Looked up from germline, CDR1 is MNHNY and CDR2 is SVGAGI (reference sequence). V lost 5 bases to trimming and J lost 8 bases; unmatched junction nucleotides: 7. CDR3 length: 15 amino acids. CDR3 nucleotide sequence: TGTGCCAGCAGTGGGGGACAGGGGGCAATCGATGAGCAGTTCTTC. Translating gives CASSGGQGAIDEQFF.

This rearrangement joins TRBV18 to TRBJ2-6; unclear D gene. The CDR3 is 15 residues long. Germline V lookup: CDR1 KGHSH, CDR2 LQKENI. V shed 3 bases and J shed 11 bases, with 17 bases lying between them. CDR3 DNA: TGTGCCAGCTCACCGCTTGACATTGGCCCTTACGTCCTGACTTTC. Translating gives CASSPLDIGPYVLTF.

This rearrangement joins TRBV14 to TRBJ2-2; 10 bases agree with TRBD2. J was trimmed by 6 bases and V by 0 bases; bases with no gene match: 13. The CDR3 contains 19 residues. The germline V gene encodes CDR1 SGHDN and CDR2 FVKESK. In nucleotides, the CDR3 is TGTGCCAGCAGCCAAGATCTTTCGGGTAGCGGGGGGAAGTCCGGGGAGCTGTTTTTT. Protein: CASSQDLSGSGGKSGELFF.

This clone has just one count. The CDR3 sequence is CASKERSYEQYF. The CDR3 region has the DNA TGTGCCAGCAAGGAGAGATCCTACGAGCAGTACTTC. The chain couples TRBV28 to TRBJ2-7; D is uncertain. The CDR3 runs to 12 residues. CDR1 and CDR2 from the germline V gene are MDHEN and SYDVKM. Between the trimmed V and J ends, which lost 7 bases and 1 base, there was a span of 8 bases.

This clone came up a few times. The chain combines TRBV6-1 with TRBJ2-3, with 10 positions matching TRBD1. The CDR3 sequence is 15 residues long. Unmatched junction bases numbered 8, after V lost 6 bases and J lost 5 bases. From germline, CDR1 is MNHNS and CDR2 SASEGT. The CDR3 loop is CASSLTGGAGDTQYF. CDR3 in DNA: TGTGCCAGCAGCTTGACAGGGGGCGCGGGAGATACGCAGTATTTT.

The CDR3 nucleotides are TGTGCCAGCAGCTCGACAGGGGGCAATCAGCCCCAGCATTTT. It translates to CASSSTGGNQPQHF. The chain is built from TRBV7-2 and TRBJ1-5, with 8 bases identical to TRBD1. CDR1 and CDR2 (germline): SGHTA, FQGNSA. The CDR3 spans 14 residues. V lost 4 bases and J lost 2; bases outside the gene matches: 1.

In its sample, this clone was seen a few times. This chain connects TRBV7-6 to TRBJ2-7, with TRBD1 matching over 8 bases. The CDR3 is made up of 15 amino acids. The ends lost 5 bases at V and 4 bases at J; junction bases unmatched: 10. Germline V lookup: CDR1 SGHVS, CDR2 FNYEAQ. The CDR3 nucleotides read TGTGCCAGCAGCCTCCGGACAGGGCCGCCGTACGAGCAGTACTTC. It yields the protein CASSLRTGPPYEQYF.

This clone appeared a few times. Without the conserved terminal phenylalanine or tryptophan, this CDR3 likely stems from a read error. V is TRBV29-1 and J is TRBJ1-4; D is perhaps TRBD1 (6 bases). CDR3 length: 13 residues. Germline V gene data show CDR1 as SQVTM and CDR2 as ANQGSEA. Between the trimmed V and J ends, which lost 6 bases and 5 bases, there was a span of 13 bases. For the CDR3, the DNA is TGCAGCGTGCGGACAGCGCTGAATGAAAAACTGTTTCTT. This translates into CSVRTALNEKLFL.